The 5 T cell receptor beta chains below all came from one sample that was sequenced in a study of T cells of healthy individuals. TCRdb used MiXCR to reprocess the 5' RACE reads, holding one entry per CDR3 protein. Here the sample spans tens of thousands of distinct CDR3 sequences, about a sixth being singletons. These receptors originate from a human donor in good health.

This clonotype was seen repeatedly, ten times or more. The V and J genes are TRBV29-1 and TRBJ2-3; 11 nucleotides line up with TRBD2. Trimming took 5 bases from V and 4 from J; bases not matched to a gene: 11. Looked up from germline, CDR1 is SQVTM and CDR2 is ANQGSEA. CDR3 length: 16 residues. The CDR3 region is CSVHPLAGGRPDTQYF. The DNA for the CDR3 is TGCAGCGTTCACCCCCTAGCGGGAGGTAGGCCAGATACGCAGTATTTT.

This chain's CDR3 is CASSFDRETQYF. DNA of the CDR3: TGTGCCAGCAGTTTTGACAGAGAGACCCAGTACTTC. The chain uses TRBV12-3 or TRBV12-4 and TRBJ2-5; possibly TRBD1 for D (5 bases). The CDR3 sequence is 12 residues long. V was clipped by 3 bases and J by 4 bases, with 6 bases between them.

The chain employs TRBV25-1 and TRBJ2-2, with no clear D. The germline V and J ends were trimmed by 5 bases and 0 bases, with 7 bases remaining between them. There are 14 residues in the CDR3. Germline assignment: CDR1 MGHDK and CDR2 SYGVNS. CDR3 DNA sequence: TGTGCCAGCAGTAAACACGCGAACACCGGGGAGCTGTTTTTT. Translation gives CASSKHANTGELFF. Using reference TRBV25-1 and TRBJ2-2 for the parts outside the CDR3, the full variable domain is EADIYQTPRYLVIGTGKKITLECSQTMGHDKMYWYQQDPGMELHLIHYSYGVNSTEKGDLSSESTVSRIRTEHFPLTLESARPSHTSQYLCASSKHANTGELFFGEGSRLTVL.

This sequence joins TRBV13 and TRBJ2-1; D might be TRBD1 (5 bases). V was shortened by 5 bases and J by 10 bases, with 18 bases between the two germline ends. The CDR3 spans 14 residues. Germline CDR1 and CDR2: PRHDT and FYEKMQ (reference sequence). DNA for the CDR3: TGTGCCAGCAGCCGCCGGTTCGACAGACCCGAGCAGTTCTTC. It yields the protein CASSRRFDRPEQFF.

The chain is built from TRBV28 and TRBJ2-1; TRBD1 matches 7 bases. J was trimmed by 7 bases and V by 6 bases; bases with no gene match: 12. Germline loops: CDR1 MDHEN, CDR2 SYDVKM. The CDR3 spans 15 residues. The CDR3 nucleotides are TGTGCCAGCAGGGTTGGAAACAGGGGAAGGAATGAGCAGTTCTTC. This codes for CASRVGNRGRNEQFF.